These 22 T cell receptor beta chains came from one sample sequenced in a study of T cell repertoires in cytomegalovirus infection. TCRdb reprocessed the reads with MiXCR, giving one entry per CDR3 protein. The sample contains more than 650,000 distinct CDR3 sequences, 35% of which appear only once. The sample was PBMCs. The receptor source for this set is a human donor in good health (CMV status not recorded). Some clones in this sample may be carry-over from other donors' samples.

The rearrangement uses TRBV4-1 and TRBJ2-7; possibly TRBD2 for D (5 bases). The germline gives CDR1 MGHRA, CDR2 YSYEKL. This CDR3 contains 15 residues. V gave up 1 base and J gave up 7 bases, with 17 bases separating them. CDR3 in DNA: TGCGCCAGCAGCCAAGTTATATCCGGGGAACTAGAGCAGTACTTC. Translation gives CASSQVISGELEQYF.

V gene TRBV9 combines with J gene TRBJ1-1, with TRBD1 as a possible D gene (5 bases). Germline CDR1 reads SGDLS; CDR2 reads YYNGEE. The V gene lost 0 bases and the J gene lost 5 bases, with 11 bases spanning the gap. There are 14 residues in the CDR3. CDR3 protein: CASSVEPGRTEAFF. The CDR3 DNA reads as TGTGCCAGCAGCGTAGAACCAGGGCGGACTGAAGCTTTCTTT.

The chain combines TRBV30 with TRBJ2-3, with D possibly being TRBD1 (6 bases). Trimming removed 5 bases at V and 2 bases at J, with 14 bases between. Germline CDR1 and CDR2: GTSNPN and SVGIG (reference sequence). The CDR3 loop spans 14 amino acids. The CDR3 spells CAWALGTLTDTQYF. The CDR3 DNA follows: TGTGCCTGGGCTCTGGGGACACTCACAGATACGCAGTATTTT. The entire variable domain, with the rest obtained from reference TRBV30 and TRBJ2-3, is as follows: SQTIHQWPATLVQPVGSPLSLECTVEGTSNPNLYWYRQAAGRGLQLLFYSVGIGQISSEVPQNLSASRPQDRQFILSSKKLLLSDSGFYLCAWALGTLTDTQYFGPGTRLTVL.

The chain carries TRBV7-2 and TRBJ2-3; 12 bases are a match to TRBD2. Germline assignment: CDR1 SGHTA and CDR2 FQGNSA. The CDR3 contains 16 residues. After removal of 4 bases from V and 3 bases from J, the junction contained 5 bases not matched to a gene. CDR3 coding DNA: TGTGCCAGCAGCTGGCTAGCGGGAGGGTCGACAGATACGCAGTATTTT. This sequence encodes CASSWLAGGSTDTQYF. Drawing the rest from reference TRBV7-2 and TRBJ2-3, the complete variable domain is GAGVSQSPSNKVTEKGKDVELRCDPISGHTALYWYRQSLGQGLEFLIYFQGNSAPDKSGLPSDRFSAERTGGSVSTLTIQRTQQEDSAVYLCASSWLAGGSTDTQYFGPGTRLTVL.

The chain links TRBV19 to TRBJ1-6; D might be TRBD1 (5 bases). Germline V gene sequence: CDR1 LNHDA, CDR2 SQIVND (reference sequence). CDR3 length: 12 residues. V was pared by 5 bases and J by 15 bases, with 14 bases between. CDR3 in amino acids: CASSPDKMVLHF. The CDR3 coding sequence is TGTGCCAGTAGTCCGGACAAAATGGTCCTCCACTTT.

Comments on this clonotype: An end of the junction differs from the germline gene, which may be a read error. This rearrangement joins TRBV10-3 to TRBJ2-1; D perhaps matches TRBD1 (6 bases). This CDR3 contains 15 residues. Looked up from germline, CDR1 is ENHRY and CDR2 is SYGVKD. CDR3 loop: CAISERTDTYKEQFF. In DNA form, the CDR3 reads TGTGCCATCAGTGAGAGGACAGACACATACAAGGAGCAGTTCTTC.

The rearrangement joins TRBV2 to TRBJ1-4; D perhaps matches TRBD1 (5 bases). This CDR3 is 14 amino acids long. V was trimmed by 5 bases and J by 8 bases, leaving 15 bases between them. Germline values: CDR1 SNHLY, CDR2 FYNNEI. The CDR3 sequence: CASSRDRLREKLFF. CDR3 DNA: TGTGCCAGCAGTAGGGACCGACTACGGGAAAAACTGTTTTTT.

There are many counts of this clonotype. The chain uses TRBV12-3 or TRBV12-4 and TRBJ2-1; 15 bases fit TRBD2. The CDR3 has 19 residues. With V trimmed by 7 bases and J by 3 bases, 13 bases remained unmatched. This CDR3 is CASTKSGTSGRTFYNEQFF. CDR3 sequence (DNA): TGTGCCAGCACCAAATCCGGGACTAGCGGGAGGACCTTCTACAATGAGCAGTTCTTC.

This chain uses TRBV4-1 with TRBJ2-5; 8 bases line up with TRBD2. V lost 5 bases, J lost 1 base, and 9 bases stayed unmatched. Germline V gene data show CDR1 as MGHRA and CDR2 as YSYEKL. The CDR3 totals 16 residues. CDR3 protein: CASSFVLAGFQETQYF. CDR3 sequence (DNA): TGCGCCAGCAGCTTCGTGCTAGCGGGTTTCCAAGAGACCCAGTACTTC.

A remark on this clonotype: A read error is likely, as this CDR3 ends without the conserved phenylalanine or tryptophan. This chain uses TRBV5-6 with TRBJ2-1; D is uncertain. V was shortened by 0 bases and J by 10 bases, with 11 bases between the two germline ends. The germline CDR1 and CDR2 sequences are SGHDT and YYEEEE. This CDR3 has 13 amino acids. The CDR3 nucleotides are TGTGCCAGCAGCTTGGTGGGCCAGAGAGAGCAGTTCTTA. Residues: CASSLVGQREQFL.

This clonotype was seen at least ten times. The CDR3 DNA reads TGTGCCAGCAGCTTAGTGACGGGAAATTCACCCCTCCACTTT. It translates to CASSLVTGNSPLHF. This rearrangement joins TRBV7-8 to TRBJ1-6; D is unresolved. Trimming removed 1 base from V and 7 bases from J, with 8 bases in between. The CDR3 runs 14 residues. CDR1 SGHVS and CDR2 FQNEAQ come from the germline V gene.

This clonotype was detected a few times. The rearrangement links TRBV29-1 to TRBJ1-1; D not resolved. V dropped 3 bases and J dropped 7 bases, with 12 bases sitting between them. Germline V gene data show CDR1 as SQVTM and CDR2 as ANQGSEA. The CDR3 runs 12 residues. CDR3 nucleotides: TGCAGCGTTGATACCACTGAAAATGAAGCTTTCTTT. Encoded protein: CSVDTTENEAFF.

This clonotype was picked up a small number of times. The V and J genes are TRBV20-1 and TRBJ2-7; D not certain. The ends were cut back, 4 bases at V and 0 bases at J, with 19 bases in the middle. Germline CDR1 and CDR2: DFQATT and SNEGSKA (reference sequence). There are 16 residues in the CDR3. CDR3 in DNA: TGCAGTGCTATGAATTCCGCCTCCAGGAGCTCCTACGAGCAGTACTTC. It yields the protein CSAMNSASRSSYEQYF.

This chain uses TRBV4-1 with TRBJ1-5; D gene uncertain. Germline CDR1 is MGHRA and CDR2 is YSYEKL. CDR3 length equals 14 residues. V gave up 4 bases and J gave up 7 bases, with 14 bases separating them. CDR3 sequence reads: CASSPRSLFQPQHF. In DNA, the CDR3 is TGCGCCAGCAGCCCCCGAAGTTTATTCCAGCCCCAGCATTTT.

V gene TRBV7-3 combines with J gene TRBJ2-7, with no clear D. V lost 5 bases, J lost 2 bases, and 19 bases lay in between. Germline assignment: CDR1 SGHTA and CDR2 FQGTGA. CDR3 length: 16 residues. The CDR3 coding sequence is TGTGCCAGCAGCCCCTCTCGGTTCCTCGAGGCCTACGAGCAGTACTTC. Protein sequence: CASSPSRFLEAYEQYF. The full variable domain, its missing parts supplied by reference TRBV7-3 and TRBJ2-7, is GAGVSQTPSNKVTEKGKYVELRCDPISGHTALYWYRQSLGQGPEFLIYFQGTGAADDSGLPNDRFFAVRPEGSVSTLKIQRTERGDSAVYLCASSPSRFLEAYEQYFGPGTRLTVT.

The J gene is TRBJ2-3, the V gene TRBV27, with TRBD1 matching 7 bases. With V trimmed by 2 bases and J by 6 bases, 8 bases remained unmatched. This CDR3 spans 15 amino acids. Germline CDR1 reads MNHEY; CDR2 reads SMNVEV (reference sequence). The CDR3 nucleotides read TGTGCCAGCAGTTTACTGACAGGGCCTGTCGATACGCAGTATTTT. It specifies CASSLLTGPVDTQYF.

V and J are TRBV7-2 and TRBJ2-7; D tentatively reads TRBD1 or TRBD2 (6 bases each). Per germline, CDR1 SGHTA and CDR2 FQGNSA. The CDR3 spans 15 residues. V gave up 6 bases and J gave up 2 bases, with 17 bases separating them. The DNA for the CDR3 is TGTGCCAGCAGTTCCGAGGGGGGTGGGGCCTACGAGCAGTACTTC. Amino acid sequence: CASSSEGGGAYEQYF.

The CDR3 spells CASRRDNGRNQPQHF. Here the CDR3 DNA reads TGTGCCAGCCGCCGGGACAATGGAAGAAATCAGCCCCAGCATTTT. The rearrangement joins TRBV12-3 or TRBV12-4 to TRBJ1-5, with a weak D call TRBD1 (6 bases). Trimming shortened V by 8 bases and J by 4 bases, and 18 bases separated the two germline ends. The CDR3 extends over 15 amino acids.

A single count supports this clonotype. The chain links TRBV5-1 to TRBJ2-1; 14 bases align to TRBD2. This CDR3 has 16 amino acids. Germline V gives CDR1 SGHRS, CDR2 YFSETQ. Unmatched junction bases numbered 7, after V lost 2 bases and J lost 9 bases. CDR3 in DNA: TGCGCCAGCAGCTTAGCCCCGGGACTAGCGGGAGCTGAGCAGTTCTTC. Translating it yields CASSLAPGLAGAEQFF.

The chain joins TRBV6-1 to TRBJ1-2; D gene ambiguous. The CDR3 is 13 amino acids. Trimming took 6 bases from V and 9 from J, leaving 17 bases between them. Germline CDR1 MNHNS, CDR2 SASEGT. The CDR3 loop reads CASSEGPSQSYTF. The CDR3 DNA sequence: TGTGCCAGCAGCGAGGGCCCGAGTCAAAGCTACACCTTC.

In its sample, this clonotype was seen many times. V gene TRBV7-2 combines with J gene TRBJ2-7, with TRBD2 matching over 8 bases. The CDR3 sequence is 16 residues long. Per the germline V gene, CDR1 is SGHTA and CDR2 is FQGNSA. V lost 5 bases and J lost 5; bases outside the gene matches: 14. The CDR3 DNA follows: TGTGCCAGCAGCCCTCAAGGGGCGGGAGGTATGCACGAGCAGTACTTC. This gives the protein CASSPQGAGGMHEQYF.

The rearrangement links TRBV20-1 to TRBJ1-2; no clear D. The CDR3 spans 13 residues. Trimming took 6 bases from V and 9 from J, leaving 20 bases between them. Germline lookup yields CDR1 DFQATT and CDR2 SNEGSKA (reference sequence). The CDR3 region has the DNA TGCAGTGCCCCGGCAGGCCCGCTTGGGAGCTACACCTTC. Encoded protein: CSAPAGPLGSYTF.